What follows are 30 T cell receptor beta chains derived from one specimen sequenced in a study of CXCR3-negative and CXCR3-positive naive CD8 T cells (dated by TCRdb to between 2018 and 2021). For sequencing, a NextSeq 550 was employed. The Human TCR Profiling Kit (MiLaboratory) was used to prepare UMI-labeled 5' RACE TRB cDNA libraries. With the reads reprocessed by TCRdb, a single entry stands for each CDR3 protein sequence and no DNA is reported. This sample's table lists fewer than 90,000 distinct CDR3 sequences. The leading ten clones occupy 1.6% of the sample. The sample consisted of naive CXCR3- CD8+ T cells from blood. The cell subset or site label on this specimen signifies: CD45RO-CCR7+CD27+CD95- naive CD8+ T cells lacking CXCR3 (TNR3-). The receptor set was obtained from a human donor in good health. Some clones in this sample may be carry-over from other donors' samples.

CDR3 sequence: CASSQDSTGGSTEAFF. V usage is TRBV4-3 and J usage is TRBJ1-1; TCRdb's D call of TRBD1 is untestable without DNA. The CDR3 extends over 16 amino acids. Germline CDR1 LGHNA, CDR2 YSLEER.

The CDR3 sequence is CASSLVGLSDTEAFF. The chain is built from TRBV5-1 and TRBJ1-1. This CDR3 is built from 15 residues. Germline loops: CDR1 SGHRS, CDR2 YFSETQ.

The chain links TRBV20-1 to TRBJ2-7; TCRdb proposes TRBD2, but this gene call is untestable without DNA. Per the germline V gene, CDR1 is DFQATT and CDR2 is SNEGSKA (reference sequence). The CDR3 is 17 amino acids. CDR3 sequence: CSARDRDPSSSPGEQYF.

J is TRBJ2-3 and V is TRBV2. The length of the CDR3 is 11 residues. Germline V gives CDR1 SNHLY, CDR2 FYNNEI. The CDR3 protein is CASRWTDTQYF.

This chain joins TRBV12-3 or TRBV12-4 and TRBJ2-3. The CDR3 extends over 15 amino acids. This CDR3 is CASSSIHLGLDTQYF.

The chain couples TRBV29-1 to TRBJ1-1. This CDR3 region has 13 residues. Germline V gives CDR1 SQVTM, CDR2 ANQGSEA. Here the CDR3 reads CSAEDGMNTEAFF. The full variable domain, in which reference TRBV29-1 and TRBJ1-1 provide the parts outside the CDR3, is SAVISQKPSRDICQRGTSLTIQCQVDSQVTMMFWYRQQPGQSLTLIATANQGSEATYESGFVIDKFPISRPNLTFSTLTVSNMSPEDSSIYLCSAEDGMNTEAFFGQGTRLTVV.

This chain connects TRBV12-5 to TRBJ1-1. Germline CDR1 reads LGHNT; CDR2 reads FRNRAP. The CDR3 runs 18 residues. The CDR3: CASGFELLDLYMNTEAFF.

The chain combines TRBV5-1 with TRBJ2-3; the TRBD1 assignment by TCRdb is unverifiable without DNA. This CDR3 comprises 14 residues. Germline CDR1 is SGHRS and CDR2 is YFSETQ. The CDR3 sequence: CASSPAGAPDTQYF.

The V and J genes are TRBV29-1 and TRBJ2-1; without DNA, the TCRdb call of TRBD2 cannot be checked. Germline V gene lookup returns CDR1 SQVTM and CDR2 ANQGSEA. CDR3 length equals 13 residues. The CDR3 reads CSVDWSSGDEQFF.

The CDR3 loop reads CATRRDSIQYF. The rearrangement links TRBV27 to TRBJ2-4; no DNA is available, so the TRBD1 call from TCRdb remains unchecked. CDR3 length equals 11 residues. The germline CDR1 and CDR2 sequences are MNHEY and SMNVEV (reference sequence).

The rearrangement links TRBV7-9 to TRBJ2-1. This CDR3 has 14 amino acids. Germline CDR1 is SEHNR and CDR2 is FQNEAQ (reference sequence). The CDR3 loop is CASIHSFSYNEQFF.

The rearrangement joins TRBV10-3 to TRBJ2-5. This CDR3 comprises 15 residues. Looked up from germline, CDR1 is ENHRY and CDR2 is SYGVKD. This CDR3 is CAISEVGNLQETQYF.

The V and J genes are TRBV6-1 and TRBJ2-5; the D call of TRBD2 rests on TCRdb alone, since no DNA is present to check it. The V gene's germline CDR1 is MNHNS and CDR2 SASEGT. The CDR3 spans 16 residues. The chain's CDR3 is CASRPGLAGIGETQYF.

The V gene is TRBV7-8, the J gene TRBJ1-4; checking the TCRdb D call of TRBD1 is not possible without DNA. The CDR3 runs to 15 residues. Germline values: CDR1 SGHVS, CDR2 FQNEAQ. CDR3 protein: CASSQSPGGKEKLFF.

The gene calls are TRBV5-1 and TRBJ2-7; TCRdb proposes TRBD1, but this gene call is untestable without DNA. Germline CDR1 and CDR2: SGHRS and YFSETQ. This CDR3 spans 15 amino acids. The CDR3 loop is CASSLGTGFLYEQYF.

The chain couples TRBV7-9 to TRBJ2-7; TCRdb proposes TRBD1, but this gene call is untestable without DNA. Germline V lookup: CDR1 SEHNR, CDR2 FQNEAQ (reference sequence). The CDR3 is 14 residues long. This CDR3 is CASSTRDRSYEQYF.

V is TRBV7-6 and J is TRBJ2-5; the TCRdb D gene call, TRBD1, has no DNA to confirm it. The germline V gene has CDR1 SGHVS and CDR2 FNYEAQ. The CDR3 has 14 amino acids. The chain's CDR3 is CASSPDRVQETQYF. The entire variable domain, with the rest obtained from reference TRBV7-6 and TRBJ2-5, is as follows: GAGVSQSPRYKVTKRGQDVALRCDPISGHVSLYWYRQALGQGPEFLTYFNYEAQQDKSGLPNDRFSAERPEGSISTLTIQRTEQRDSAMYRCASSPDRVQETQYFGPGTRLLVL.

CDR3 region: CASSSNLRGTGVYEQYF. The chain carries TRBV7-9 and TRBJ2-7; the D call of TRBD1 rests on TCRdb alone, since no DNA is present to check it. This CDR3 is built from 17 residues. The germline gives CDR1 SEHNR, CDR2 FQNEAQ (reference sequence).

The rearrangement joins TRBV7-6 to TRBJ2-3; TCRdb returns TRBD2, unconfirmable since there is no DNA. The CDR3 extends over 15 amino acids. Germline CDR1 is SGHVS and CDR2 is FNYEAQ. The CDR3 is CASSSIAGGPDTQYF.

The J gene is TRBJ1-1, the V gene TRBV28. Germline V gene sequence: CDR1 MDHEN, CDR2 SYDVKM. The CDR3 covers 11 residues. CDR3 protein: CASSLSAEAFF.

The CDR3 spells CASSPSPNYGYTF. J is TRBJ1-2 and V is TRBV11-3. Germline values: CDR1 SGHNT, CDR2 YENEEA. CDR3 size: 13 residues. The full variable domain, its missing parts supplied by reference TRBV11-3 and TRBJ1-2, is EAGVVQSPRYKIIEKKQPVAFWCNPISGHNTLYWYLQNLGQGPELLIRYENEEAVDDSQLPKDRFSAERLKGVDSTLKIQPAELGDSAVYLCASSPSPNYGYTFGSGTRLTVV.

The CDR3: CASSQGPANYEQYF. The rearrangement links TRBV7-3 to TRBJ2-7; there is no DNA to check the TCRdb D call of TRBD2. CDR1 and CDR2 from the germline V gene are SGHTA and FQGTGA. The CDR3 loop spans 14 amino acids.

The CDR3 loop reads CSAYKTTYNEQFF. This chain joins TRBV20-1 and TRBJ2-1; TCRdb designates TRBD2, a call that cannot be tested without DNA. The CDR3 is 13 amino acids. Germline-derived CDR1 and CDR2 are DFQATT and SNEGSKA (reference sequence).

The chain uses TRBV7-6 and TRBJ2-3. This CDR3 contains 16 residues. The germline V gene encodes CDR1 SGHVS and CDR2 FNYEAQ. The CDR3 sequence is CASSLVRQGSTDTQYF. The full variable domain, in which reference TRBV7-6 and TRBJ2-3 provide the parts outside the CDR3, is GAGVSQSPRYKVTKRGQDVALRCDPISGHVSLYWYRQALGQGPEFLTYFNYEAQQDKSGLPNDRFSAERPEGSISTLTIQRTEQRDSAMYRCASSLVRQGSTDTQYFGPGTRLTVL.

V and J are TRBV25-1 and TRBJ1-5; TCRdb's D call of TRBD1 is untestable without DNA. From germline, CDR1 is MGHDK and CDR2 SYGVNS. The CDR3 has 13 residues. The CDR3 protein is CASSPTTGRPQHF.

This rearrangement joins TRBV11-2 to TRBJ2-7; with no DNA, the TCRdb D assignment of TRBD2 cannot be verified. The CDR3 has 15 residues. Germline V CDR1 and CDR2: SGHAT, FQNNGV. CDR3 sequence reads: CASSPTSGFPYEQYF.

J is TRBJ2-1 and V is TRBV3-1; TCRdb proposes TRBD1, but this gene call is untestable without DNA. The CDR3 is 15 residues long. CDR1 is LGHDT, CDR2 YNNKEL, per germline (reference sequence). The CDR3 spells CASSHSGTEDNEQFF.

This sequence joins TRBV7-2 and TRBJ2-2. Germline values: CDR1 SGHTA, CDR2 FQGNSA. There are 15 residues in the CDR3. Here the CDR3 reads CASSQPRGWTGELFF.

The chain employs TRBV27 and TRBJ1-1; TCRdb's D call of TRBD1 is untestable without DNA. The germline V gene has CDR1 MNHEY and CDR2 SMNVEV (reference sequence). This CDR3 contains 18 residues. CDR3 in amino acids: CASRVIRTGGVLDTEAFF.

The chain recombines TRBV2 with TRBJ1-1. Germline V lookup: CDR1 SNHLY, CDR2 FYNNEI. The CDR3 is made up of 13 amino acids. The CDR3 region is CASSVGWNAEAFF.